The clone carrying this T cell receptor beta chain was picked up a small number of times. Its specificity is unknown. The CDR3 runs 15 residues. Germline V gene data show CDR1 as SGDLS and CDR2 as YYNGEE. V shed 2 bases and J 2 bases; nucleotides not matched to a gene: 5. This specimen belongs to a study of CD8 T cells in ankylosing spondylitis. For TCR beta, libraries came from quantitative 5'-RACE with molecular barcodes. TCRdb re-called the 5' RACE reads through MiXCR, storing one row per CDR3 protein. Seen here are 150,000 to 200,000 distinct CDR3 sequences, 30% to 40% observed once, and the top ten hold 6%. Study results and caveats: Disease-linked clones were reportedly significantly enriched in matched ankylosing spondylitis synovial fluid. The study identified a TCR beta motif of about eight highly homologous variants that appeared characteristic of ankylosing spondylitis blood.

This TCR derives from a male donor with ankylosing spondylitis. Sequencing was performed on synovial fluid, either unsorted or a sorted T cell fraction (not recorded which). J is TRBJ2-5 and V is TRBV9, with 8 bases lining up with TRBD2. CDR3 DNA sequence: TGTGCCAGCAGCGTCAGCCGGGGGGGACAAGAGACCCAGTACTTC. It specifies CASSVSRGGQETQYF.